Below are 30 T cell receptor beta chains sequenced from a single sample in a study of blood T cell repertoires in COVID-19. Profiled with immunoSEQ multiplex PCR; TCRdb holds only in-frame clones, not every one. The table records 190,000 or so clones, around 90% of them present only once. The specimen was PBMCs or T cells enriched from blood (not recorded which). These receptors were obtained from a man aged 25-45 years who had recovered from COVID-19.

The gene calls are TRBV9 and TRBJ2-3; D perhaps matches TRBD2 (6 bases). Trimming stripped 2 bases from V and 0 bases from J, with 16 bases between. Germline CDR1 is SGDLS and CDR2 is YYNGEE. This CDR3 spans 17 amino acids. CDR3: CASSVMGRKSSTDTQYF. In nucleotides, the CDR3 is TGTGCCAGCAGCGTCATGGGGAGGAAATCTAGCACAGATACGCAGTATTTT.

The V and J genes are TRBV21-1 and TRBJ2-7; no DNA check was done on the table's D call, TRBD2. TRBV21-1 is a listed pseudogene. The CDR3 contains 18 residues. The CDR3 reads CASSKGGGTHCLVSGQYF. The CDR3 DNA is TGTGCCAGCAGCAAAGGAGGAGGGACCCATTGTCTCGTAAGCGGGCAGTACTTC.

The genes are TRBV15 and TRBJ2-6; weak D call: TRBD1 (6 bases). Germline V CDR1 and CDR2: LNHNV, YYDKDF (reference sequence). V gave up 1 base and J gave up 2 bases, with 9 bases separating them. This CDR3 region has 16 residues. CDR3 sequence: CATSRAEGAGANVLTF. CDR3 DNA: TGTGCCACCAGCAGAGCTGAGGGGGCTGGGGCCAACGTCCTGACTTTC. Based on the CDR3 plus reference TRBV15 and TRBJ2-6, the full variable domain is DAMVIQNPRYQVTQFGKPVTLSCSQTLNHNVMYWYQQKSSQAPKLLFHYYDKDFNNEADTPDNFQSRRPNTSFCFLDIRSPGLGDTAMYLCATSRAEGAGANVLTFGAGSRLTVL.

The rearrangement uses TRBV11-2 and TRBJ1-6; 10 bases align to TRBD1. V was pared by 6 bases and J by 6 bases, with 5 bases of the junction left unmatched. This CDR3 spans 15 amino acids. Germline CDR1 and CDR2: SGHAT and FQNNGV. CDR3 DNA: TGTGCCAGCAGAAGACAGGGGGCGTCTAATTCACCCCTCCACTTT. It codes for CASRRQGASNSPLHF.

In nucleotides, the CDR3 is TGTGCCAGCACTCGGGACAGGGGTACTGAAGCTTTCTTT. Amino acid sequence: CASTRDRGTEAFF. V gene TRBV6-5 combines with J gene TRBJ1-1; 10 bases are a match to TRBD1. There are 13 residues in the CDR3. Trimming at V came to 7 bases and at J to 5 bases, leaving 4 bases not matched to a gene. The germline V gene encodes CDR1 MNHEY and CDR2 SVGAGI.

The chain carries TRBV2 and TRBJ2-3, with TRBD2 identical over 9 bases. After removal of 5 bases from V and 7 bases from J, the junction contained 13 bases not matched to a gene. Germline values: CDR1 SNHLY, CDR2 FYNNEI. This CDR3 has 16 amino acids. Written as DNA, the CDR3 is TGTGCCAGCAGTCAGGCAAGAGGACTAGCGATGAATACGCAGTATTTT. Residues: CASSQARGLAMNTQYF.

The chain employs TRBV3-1 (or the pseudogene TRBV3-2) and TRBJ2-1; possible D gene TRBD1, 6 bases. V lost 1 base and J lost 7, with 20 bases in between. The CDR3 extends over 17 amino acids. Germline V CDR1 and CDR2: LGHDT, YNNKEL (reference sequence). In DNA, the CDR3 is TGTGCCAGCAGCCAAGCAAGTCTAACAGGGCAGGAAAATGAGCAGTTCTTC. This gives the protein CASSQASLTGQENEQFF.

The chain joins TRBV7-9 to TRBJ1-3, with a tentative D call TRBD1 (6 bases). The germline gives CDR1 SEHNR, CDR2 FQNEAQ (reference sequence). This CDR3 is 15 amino acids long. V lost 0 bases to trimming and J lost 4 bases, with 10 bases between them. The CDR3 DNA reads TGTGCCAGCAGCTTAGCGCCAGGGGTCGGAAACACCATATATTTT. Amino acids: CASSLAPGVGNTIYF.

CDR3 bases: TGTGCCAGCAGCTTGGACAGGGGTCCCTACAATGAGCAGTTCTTC. Its translation: CASSLDRGPYNEQFF. V is TRBV5-8 and J is TRBJ2-1; the match to TRBD1 covers 7 bases. V shed 0 bases, J shed 2 bases, and the junction held 2 bases outside the gene matches. Germline V gene data show CDR1 as SGHTS and CDR2 as YDEGEE. CDR3 length: 15 residues.

This clone was picked up a small number of times. V usage is TRBV9 and J usage is TRBJ1-4; 7 bases align to TRBD1. CDR3 length equals 17 residues. CDR1 is SGDLS and CDR2 is YYNGEE in the germline V gene. With 6 bases clipped from V and 0 bases from J, the junction kept 11 bases outside the gene matches. The CDR3 protein is CASTRGVYMATNEKLFF. CDR3 DNA: TGTGCCAGCACCAGGGGGGTCTATATGGCAACTAATGAAAAACTGTTTTTT.

The chain couples TRBV28 to TRBJ1-5; D is ambiguous. Deletions cut 6 bases from V and 0 bases from J, with 9 bases between. The CDR3 covers 14 residues. Germline V gives CDR1 MDHEN, CDR2 SYDVKM. The CDR3 region is CASRGRYSNQPQHF. The CDR3 DNA is TGTGCCAGCAGGGGCAGGTATAGCAATCAGCCCCAGCATTTT.

This rearrangement joins TRBV11-2 to TRBJ1-2, with 12 positions matching TRBD1. This CDR3 is built from 16 residues. With 5 bases clipped from V and 4 bases from J, the junction kept 8 bases outside the gene matches. Germline CDR1 SGHAT, CDR2 FQNNGV. Here the CDR3 DNA reads TGTGCCAGCAGCGAATTCGGGACAGGGGGCTCCTATGGCTACACCTTC. Its translation is CASSEFGTGGSYGYTF.

The CDR3 coding sequence is TGTGCCAGCAGCCGTTTGGGACAGATCTATGGCTACACCTTC. Amino acid sequence: CASSRLGQIYGYTF. The chain links TRBV14 to TRBJ1-2; TRBD1 aligns across 7 bases. This CDR3 has 14 amino acids. V was clipped by 4 bases and J by 4 bases; unmatched bases: 6. Germline CDR1 reads SGHDN; CDR2 reads FVKESK.

This chain uses TRBV13 with TRBJ1-6; the match to TRBD1 covers 10 bases. The CDR3 runs to 14 residues. Germline V gene sequence: CDR1 PRHDT, CDR2 FYEKMQ (reference sequence). V lost 5 bases to trimming and J lost 10 bases; unmatched junction nucleotides: 5. The CDR3, as DNA: TGTGCCAGCAGCGCTGGGACAGGGGACTCACCCCTCCACTTT. Protein sequence: CASSAGTGDSPLHF.

The table lists this clone with a few counts. This rearrangement joins TRBV19 to TRBJ1-6, with 9 bases matching TRBD1. Germline CDR1 LNHDA, CDR2 SQIVND (reference sequence). The CDR3 is made up of 14 amino acids. V trimming: 6 bases; J trimming: 7 bases; junction bases outside the gene matches: 4. CDR3: CASSGQGRNSPLHF. CDR3 nucleotide sequence: TGTGCCAGTAGCGGACAGGGGAGGAATTCACCCCTCCACTTT.

The J gene is TRBJ1-2, the V gene TRBV11-2; TRBD1 matches at 8 bases. CDR3 length: 16 residues. The germline gives CDR1 SGHAT, CDR2 FQNNGV. With 4 bases clipped from V and 3 bases from J, the junction kept 10 bases outside the gene matches. CDR3 nucleotide sequence: TGTGCCAGCAGCTCAAAAACAGGGGGTAAGCACTATGGCTACACCTTC. Translation: CASSSKTGGKHYGYTF.

J is TRBJ1-1 and V is TRBV5-1, with 7 bases aligning to TRBD1. With V trimmed by 4 bases and J by 1 base, 7 bases remained unmatched. CDR1 and CDR2 from the germline V gene are SGHRS and YFSETQ. The CDR3 spans 15 residues. CDR3 loop: CASSPKTGANTEAFF. CDR3 sequence (DNA): TGCGCCAGCAGCCCCAAAACAGGGGCGAACACTGAAGCTTTCTTT.

The chain combines TRBV6-5 with TRBJ2-7, with TRBD1 as a possible D gene (6 bases). V lost 8 bases, J lost 3 bases, and 17 bases lay in between. CDR1 and CDR2 (germline): MNHEY, SVGAGI. The CDR3 totals 14 residues. The CDR3 DNA reads TGTGCCAGCGCTCGCCAAGCGGACAGCTACGAGCAGTACTTC. It codes for CASARQADSYEQYF.

The J gene is TRBJ1-3, the V gene TRBV9, with D possibly TRBD1 on 6 matching bases. Germline V CDR1 and CDR2: SGDLS, YYNGEE. V gave up 0 bases and J gave up 3 bases, with 10 bases separating them. The CDR3 runs 15 residues. CDR3 DNA sequence: TGTGCCAGCAGCGTAGCTCAGGGGAATGGAAACACCATATATTTT. It is translated as CASSVAQGNGNTIYF. Supplemented by reference TRBV9 and TRBJ1-3, the full variable domain reads DSGVTQTPKHLITATGQRVTLRCSPRSGDLSVYWYQQSLDQGLQFLIQYYNGEERAKGNILERFSAQQFPDLHSELNLSSLELGDSALYFCASSVAQGNGNTIYFGEGSWLTVV.

DNA for the CDR3: TGCGCCAGCAGCCAAGTCGTTGCAGGGGGCGCCTACAATGAGCAGTTCTTC. It codes for CASSQVVAGGAYNEQFF. J is TRBJ2-1 and V is TRBV4-1; 8 bases agree with TRBD1. V lost 1 base to trimming and J lost 2 bases; unmatched junction nucleotides: 7. The CDR3 is made up of 17 amino acids. Germline CDR1 and CDR2: MGHRA and YSYEKL.

This clone was seen only once. The genes are TRBV12-3 or TRBV12-4 and TRBJ2-2; D not certain. The V end lost 4 bases, the J end lost 3 bases, and 3 bases lay between the germline ends. This CDR3 region has 12 residues. The CDR3: CASSSDTGELFF. CDR3 in DNA: TGTGCCAGCAGTTCAGACACCGGGGAGCTGTTTTTT.

The chain links TRBV3-1 (or the pseudogene TRBV3-2) to TRBJ1-4; 8 nucleotides agree with TRBD1. The V segment lost 4 bases and the J segment 4 bases; nucleotides outside the gene matches: 8. CDR1 and CDR2 (germline): LGHDT, YNNKEL (reference sequence). This CDR3 comprises 16 residues. The CDR3 region has the DNA TGTGCCAGCAGCCTCAACGGACAGGGAGATAATGAAAAACTGTTTTTT. It codes for CASSLNGQGDNEKLFF.

The rearrangement joins TRBV19 to TRBJ2-7; 12 bases are a match to TRBD2. This CDR3 is 14 amino acids long. Losses at the gene ends were 6 bases for V and 6 bases for J; bases not matched to a gene: 6. CDR1 is LNHDA, CDR2 SQIVND, per germline (reference sequence). The CDR3 nucleotides read TGTGCCAGTAGAGCGTCACTAGCGGGAGGCGAGCAGTACTTC. Protein: CASRASLAGGEQYF.

The V and J genes are TRBV10-2 and TRBJ1-5; 10 nucleotides line up with TRBD1. This CDR3 has 15 amino acids. Germline-derived CDR1 and CDR2 are WSHSY and SAAADI. V trimming: 6 bases; J trimming: 1 base; junction bases outside the gene matches: 3. CDR3 amino acids: CASSPTGGSNQPQHF. DNA for the CDR3: TGCGCCAGCAGCCCGACAGGGGGCAGCAATCAGCCCCAGCATTTT.

V is TRBV19 and J is TRBJ2-3; D gene uncertain. The germline CDR1 and CDR2 sequences are LNHDA and SQIVND (reference sequence). With 1 base removed from V and 2 bases from J, the gap between germline ends came to 13 bases. CDR3 length: 16 residues. CDR3 bases: TGTGCCAGTAGTATAGGGAACCGCGGAAACACAGATACGCAGTATTTT. Its translation is CASSIGNRGNTDTQYF.

This chain connects TRBV30 to TRBJ2-2; 10 nucleotides align to TRBD2. The germline V gene encodes CDR1 GTSNPN and CDR2 SVGIG (reference sequence). J lost 8 bases, V lost 2 bases, and 5 bases had no gene match. This CDR3 contains 14 residues. Written as DNA, the CDR3 is TGTGCCTGGAGTAAGGCTAGCGGGAGTGGGGAGCTGTTTTTT. Translated, it gives CAWSKASGSGELFF.

The CDR3 protein is CASSLRGTGNTGELFF. In nucleotides, the CDR3 is TGTGCCAGCAGTTTACGGGGGACAGGGAACACCGGGGAGCTGTTTTTT. The chain is built from TRBV27 and TRBJ2-2; 8 bases are a match to TRBD1. Germline V CDR1 and CDR2: MNHEY, SMNVEV (reference sequence). The CDR3 length is 16 residues. V lost 2 bases to trimming and J lost 1 base; unmatched junction nucleotides: 3.

V usage is TRBV20-1 and J usage is TRBJ2-7; no definite D call. The germline V gene has CDR1 DFQATT and CDR2 SNEGSKA (reference sequence). This CDR3 region has 11 residues. V shed 3 bases and J shed 3 bases, with 6 bases lying between them. CDR3 region: CSARSLYEQYF. CDR3 in DNA: TGCAGTGCTAGGAGCCTCTACGAGCAGTACTTC.

The V call is TRBV12-5, the J call TRBJ1-6, with TRBD1 matching over 9 bases. The length of the CDR3 is 17 residues. The germline gives CDR1 LGHNT, CDR2 FRNRAP. V trimming: 4 bases; J trimming: 6 bases; junction bases outside the gene matches: 10. CDR3 in amino acids: CASGSRHTGGGNSPLHF. DNA for the CDR3: TGTGCTAGTGGTTCCCGACACACAGGGGGCGGTAATTCACCCCTCCACTTT.

The genes are TRBV24-1 and TRBJ2-3; no clear D gene. The germline CDR1 and CDR2 sequences are KGHDR and SFDVKD. This CDR3 spans 13 amino acids. V lost 0 bases to trimming and J lost 10 bases, with 10 bases between them. The CDR3 DNA follows: TGTGCCACCAGTGATTTGCAGCTAGAGGCGCAGTATTTT. Residues: CATSDLQLEAQYF.